The T cell receptor (beta chain) described here comes from a study of T cell repertoires in aging, cancer and after chemotherapy. Study as a whole: Donors were grouped into six age bands spanning 30 or younger through 70 or older. Patients with glioblastoma brain tumors were sampled before and after temozolomide-based therapy. General study findings and limits: Age-matched healthy donors had significantly more diverse, less clonal blood TCR repertoires than untreated cancer patients. No conclusions about immunological memory after chemotherapy can be drawn from the repertoire data.

TRB rearrangements spanning V, D and J were amplified using mixed TRB-A/B primers. TCRdb reprocessed the multiplex PCR reads with MiXCR, giving one entry per CDR3 protein. The sample carries about 1,300 distinct CDR3 sequences, roughly 23% recorded once. Trimming shortened V by 7 bases and J by 4 bases, and 11 bases separated the two germline ends. The germline V gene has CDR1 SGHRS and CDR2 YFSETQ. The CDR3 covers 13 residues. Amplification of TCR beta used genomic DNA extracted from peripheral blood. Only a few counts were recorded for this clonotype. What it binds is not known. The V call is TRBV5-1, the J call TRBJ1-4; tentatively, D is TRBD1 (6 bases). This TCR was recovered from a human donor with a solid tumor. The sequenced material came from blood. The CDR3 DNA sequence: TGCGCCAGCGGGAGGGGGGATAATGAAAAACTGTTTTTT. Amino acid sequence: CASGRGDNEKLFF.